Here is one T cell receptor beta chain with its context. Assignments of participants to cohorts depended upon their own reported clinical history. The record originates from a study of blood T cell repertoires in COVID-19. Study information: Samples taken during acute and convalescent COVID-19 were collected in the United States, Italy and Spain.

The data were produced by immunoSEQ multiplex PCR, yet TCRdb's version contains in-frame clones alone and is incomplete. The table has over 120,000 clones, around 82% seen once. The J segment lost 5 bases and the V segment lost 6 bases, leaving 15 bases of the junction unmatched. Germline CDR1 is MNHGY and CDR2 is SVAAGI. This CDR3 is 16 amino acids long. Sequences were obtained from PBMCs or T cells enriched from blood (not recorded which). This rearrangement joins TRBV6-9 to TRBJ2-5, with TRBD1 matching over 7 bases. The clonotype was recovered from a woman aged 45-65 years who had recovered from COVID-19. The CDR3 region has the DNA TGTGCCAGCAGCTCTGCCAAGGGACAGAGGAGGGAGACCCAGTACTTC. Protein: CASSSAKGQRRETQYF.